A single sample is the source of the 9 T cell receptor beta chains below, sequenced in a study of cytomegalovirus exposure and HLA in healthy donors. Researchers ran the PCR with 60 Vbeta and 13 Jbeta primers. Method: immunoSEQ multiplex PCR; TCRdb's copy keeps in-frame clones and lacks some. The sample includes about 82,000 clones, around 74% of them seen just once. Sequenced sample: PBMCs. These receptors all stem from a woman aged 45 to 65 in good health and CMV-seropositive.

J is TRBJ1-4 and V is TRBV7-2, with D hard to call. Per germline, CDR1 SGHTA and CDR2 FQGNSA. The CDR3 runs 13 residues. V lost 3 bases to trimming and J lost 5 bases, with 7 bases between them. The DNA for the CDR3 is TGTGCCAGCAGCTTCCTCCGGAATGAAAAACTGTTTTTT. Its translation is CASSFLRNEKLFF. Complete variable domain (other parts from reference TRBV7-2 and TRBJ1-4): GAGVSQSPSNKVTEKGKDVELRCDPISGHTALYWYRQSLGQGLEFLIYFQGNSAPDKSGLPSDRFSAERTGGSVSTLTIQRTQQEDSAVYLCASSFLRNEKLFFGSGTQLSVL.

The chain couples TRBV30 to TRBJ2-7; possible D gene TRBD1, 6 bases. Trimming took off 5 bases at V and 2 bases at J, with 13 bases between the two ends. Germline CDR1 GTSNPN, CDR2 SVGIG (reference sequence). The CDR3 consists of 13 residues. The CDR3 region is CAWVPGHTYEQYF. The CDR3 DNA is TGTGCCTGGGTGCCGGGACATACCTACGAGCAGTACTTC.

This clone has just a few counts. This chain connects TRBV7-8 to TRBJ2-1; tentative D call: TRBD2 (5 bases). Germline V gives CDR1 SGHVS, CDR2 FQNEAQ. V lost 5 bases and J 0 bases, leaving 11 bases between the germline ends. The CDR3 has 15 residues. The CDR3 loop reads CASSPRGGSYNEQFF. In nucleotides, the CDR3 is TGTGCCAGCAGCCCCAGAGGAGGCTCCTACAATGAGCAGTTCTTC.

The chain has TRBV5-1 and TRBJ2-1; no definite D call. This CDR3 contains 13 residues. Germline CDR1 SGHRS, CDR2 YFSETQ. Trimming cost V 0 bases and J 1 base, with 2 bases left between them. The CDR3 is CASSLASYNEQFF. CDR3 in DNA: TGCGCCAGCAGCTTGGCTTCCTACAATGAGCAGTTCTTC.

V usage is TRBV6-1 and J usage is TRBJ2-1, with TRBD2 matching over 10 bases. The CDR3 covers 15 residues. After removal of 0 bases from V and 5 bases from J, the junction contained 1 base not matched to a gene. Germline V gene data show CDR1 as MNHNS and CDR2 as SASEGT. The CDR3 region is CASSEAGLANNEQFF. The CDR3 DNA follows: TGTGCCAGCAGTGAAGCGGGACTAGCGAACAATGAGCAGTTCTTC.

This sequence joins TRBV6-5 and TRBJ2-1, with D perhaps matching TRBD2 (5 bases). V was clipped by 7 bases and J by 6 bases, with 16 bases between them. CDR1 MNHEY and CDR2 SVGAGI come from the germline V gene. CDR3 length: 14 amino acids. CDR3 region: CASTKRNSFNEQFF. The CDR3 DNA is TGTGCCAGCACTAAGCGGAACTCTTTCAATGAGCAGTTCTTC.

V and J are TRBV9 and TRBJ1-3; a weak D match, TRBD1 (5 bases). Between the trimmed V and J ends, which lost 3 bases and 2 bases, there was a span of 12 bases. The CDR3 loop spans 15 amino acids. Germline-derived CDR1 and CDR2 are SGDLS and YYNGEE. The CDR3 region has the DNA TGTGCCAGCAGCGAGGGGTCCTCCCCTGGAAACACCATATATTTT. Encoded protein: CASSEGSSPGNTIYF.

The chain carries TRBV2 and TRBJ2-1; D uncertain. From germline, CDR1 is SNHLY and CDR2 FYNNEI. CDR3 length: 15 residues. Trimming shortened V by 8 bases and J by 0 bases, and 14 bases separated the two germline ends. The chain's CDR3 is CASRITESSYNEQFF. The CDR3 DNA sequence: TGTGCCAGCCGTATTACGGAGAGCTCCTACAATGAGCAGTTCTTC.

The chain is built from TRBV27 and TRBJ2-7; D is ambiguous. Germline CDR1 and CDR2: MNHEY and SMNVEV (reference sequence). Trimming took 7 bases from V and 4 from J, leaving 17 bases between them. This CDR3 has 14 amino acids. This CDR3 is CASKARVTPYEQYF. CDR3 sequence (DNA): TGTGCCAGCAAGGCCCGGGTCACCCCTTACGAGCAGTACTTC.